This TCR beta chain was found in a study of molecular identifiers for immune sequencing clone quantification. This clonotype was seen repeatedly, ten times or more. Each CDR3 protein is one row after TCRdb ran MiXCR on the PCR reads. The sample has about 54,000 distinct CDR3 sequences, around 27% seen once. The material sequenced was naive CD8+ T cells from blood, with Jurkat cell RNA spiked in. As for subset: FACS-sorted CD8+CD4-CCR7+CD45RA+ naive T cells. This TCR came from a human donor in good health. Some libraries in this study had Jurkat cell RNA spiked in.

The CDR3, as DNA: TGTGCCAGCAGCTCCAACACAGGGGATCAGCCCCAGCATTTT. This translates into CASSSNTGDQPQHF. V and J are TRBV7-9 and TRBJ1-5, with 7 bases fitting TRBD1. The germline V gene encodes CDR1 SEHNR and CDR2 FQNEAQ (reference sequence). This CDR3 has 14 residues. The V and J ends lost 4 bases and 5 bases, in that order; junction bases with no gene match: 5. Using reference TRBV7-9 and TRBJ1-5 for the parts outside the CDR3, the full variable domain is DTGVSQNPRHKITKRGQNVTFRCDPISEHNRLYWYRQTLGQGPEFLTYFQNEAQLEKSRLLSDRFSAERPKGSFSTLEIQRTEQGDSAMYLCASSSNTGDQPQHFGDGTRLSIL.